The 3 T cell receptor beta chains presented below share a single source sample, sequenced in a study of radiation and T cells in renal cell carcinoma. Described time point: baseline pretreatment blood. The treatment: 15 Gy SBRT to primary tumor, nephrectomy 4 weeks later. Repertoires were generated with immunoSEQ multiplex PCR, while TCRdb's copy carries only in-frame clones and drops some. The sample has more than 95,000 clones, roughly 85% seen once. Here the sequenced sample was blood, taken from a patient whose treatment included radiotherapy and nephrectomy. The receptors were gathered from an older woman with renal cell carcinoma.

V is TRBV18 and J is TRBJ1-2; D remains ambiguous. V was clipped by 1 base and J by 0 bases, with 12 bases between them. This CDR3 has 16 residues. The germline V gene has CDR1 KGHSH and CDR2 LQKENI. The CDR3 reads CASSPRNPPPNYGYTF. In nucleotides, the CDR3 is TGTGCCAGCTCACCACGTAACCCACCTCCTAACTATGGCTACACCTTC.

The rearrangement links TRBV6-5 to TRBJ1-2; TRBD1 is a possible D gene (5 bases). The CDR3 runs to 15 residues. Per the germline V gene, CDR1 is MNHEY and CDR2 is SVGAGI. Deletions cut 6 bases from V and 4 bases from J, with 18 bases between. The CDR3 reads CASRTSGDGGYGYTF. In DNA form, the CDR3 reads TGTGCCAGCAGGACGTCGGGGGATGGGGGCTATGGCTACACCTTC.

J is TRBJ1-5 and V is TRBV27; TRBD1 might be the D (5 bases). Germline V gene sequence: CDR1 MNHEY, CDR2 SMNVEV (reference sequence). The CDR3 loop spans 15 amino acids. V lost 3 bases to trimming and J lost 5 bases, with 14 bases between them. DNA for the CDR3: TGTGCCAGCAGTTTGATAGCGGGGGGGGATCAGCCCCAGCATTTT. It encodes CASSLIAGGDQPQHF.